Described below is a single T cell receptor (beta chain) sequence and its context. The table lists this clone with a few counts. No cognate antigen has been identified for it. One base away there is no much larger clone; base qualities are not given. This sample is part of a study of blood T cell repertoires in COVID-19 (dated by TCRdb to 2019 to 2021). For context, the study as a whole: Samples covering the acute and convalescent phases of COVID-19 were provided by collaborators in the United States, Italy and Spain. The dataset comprised deeply sampled blood TCRbeta repertoires from subjects exposed to, actively infected with, or recovered from COVID-19. Nearly every sample came with metadata listing a de-identified subject ID, COVID-19 status, age in years and sex. HLA class I and class II types, where available, came from metadata supplied by the sample provider rather than from assay-based typing. The prospective study material was composed of cDNA or gDNA derived from T cells, B-cell-depleted T cells, or PBMCs. A freely available public database, intended as a resource for researchers studying the immune response to SARS-CoV-2, is where the repertoires were released. Samples were obtained from the ongoing ImmuneRACE study (first 160 participants) and from 1,000 to 1,500 subjects provided by 6 global collaborators.

The germline V gene provides CDR1 SNHLY and CDR2 FYNNEI. Trimming leaves V shorter by 5 bases and J shorter by 1 base, with the junction holding 4 bases beyond the gene matches. The CDR3 runs 14 amino acids, cysteine and phenylalanine included. Only the CDR3 DNA stays, 42 bases, in frame from base 1. The investigation overall reported the following: The quantity of clinical and demographic metadata differed by source and by participant and was supplied without curation.

Whole blood was collected in K2EDTA tubes by collaborating institutions according to the institutions' own protocols. Collaborator samples were shipped for TCRbeta analysis as frozen whole blood, isolated PBMCs, or DNA extracted from either sample type. TCRbeta CDR3 regions were amplified from genomic DNA by means of the immunoSEQ Assay, a bias-controlled multiplex PCR. The authors' analysis ran thus. The number of nucleated cells in each sample was estimated by amplification of reference gene primers within the assay. Sequence reads were collapsed and filtered to measure the absolute abundance of every unique TCRbeta CDR3 rearrangement. For each sample, productive Simpson clonality was calculated as the square root of Simpson's diversity index across productive rearrangements. TCRdb obtained this table from immuneACCESS and retained in-frame rearrangements with V and J assigned. These tables miss some clones; where compared with another copy, unresolved V genes account for less than half of the shortfall, and the remainder is unexplained. The D gene and trimming were derived from the DNA, and the V and J assignments and clone size from that table. The sample yields 110,000 to 150,000 clones; approximately 86% were counted once. About 1.5% of the sample comes from the top ten.

This receptor was obtained from a woman aged 60-75 years with acute or convalescent COVID-19. The sequence links TRBV2 to TRBJ1-1; 7 of the junction bases match TRBD1. Sequenced sample: peripheral blood. The CDR3 corresponds to CASSLQGPNTEAFF. In nucleotides, the sequence is TGTGCCAGCAGTTTACAGGGGCCGAACACTGAAGCTTTCTTT. Beyond the CDR3, the reference TRBV2 and TRBJ1-1 genes provide the residues; the full variable domain reads: EPEVTQTPSHQVTQMGQEVILRCVPISNHLYFYWYRQILGQKVEFLVSFYNNEISEKSEIFDDQFSVERPDGSNFTLKIRSTKLEDSAMYFCASSLQGPNTEAFFGQGTRLTVV.